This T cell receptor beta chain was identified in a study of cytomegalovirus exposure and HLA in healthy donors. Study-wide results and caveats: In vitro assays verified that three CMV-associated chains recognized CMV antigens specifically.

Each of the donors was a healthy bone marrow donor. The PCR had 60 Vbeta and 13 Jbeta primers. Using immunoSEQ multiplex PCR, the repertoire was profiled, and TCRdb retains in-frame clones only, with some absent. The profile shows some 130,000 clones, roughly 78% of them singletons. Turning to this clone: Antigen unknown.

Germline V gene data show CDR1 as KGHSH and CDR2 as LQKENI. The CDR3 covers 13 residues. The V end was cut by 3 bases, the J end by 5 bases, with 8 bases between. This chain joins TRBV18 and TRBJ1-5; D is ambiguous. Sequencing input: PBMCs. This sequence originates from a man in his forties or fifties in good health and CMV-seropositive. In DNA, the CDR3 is TGTGCCAGCTCACCGGCAGGTGATCAGCCCCAGCATTTT. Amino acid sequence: CASSPAGDQPQHF.